The rows below give T cell receptor beta chains drawn from one sample of a study of brain T cells in children with intractable seizures. Profiling relied on immunoSEQ multiplex PCR, and the TCRdb table lists in-frame clones only, not all of them. The table lists 65,000 to 85,000 clones, about 93% of them singletons, with around 1.4% in the top ten. The sequences come from peripheral blood, collected at surgery. The receptor set was obtained from a boy under two years old with tuberous sclerosis and intractable seizures. The CDR3 runs from the conserved cysteine through the conserved F or W. D genes are given only for firm matches. Expanded clones get a size class; other rows say once, few or many, or leave the size out.

J,D,size,V,CDR3,DNA
TRBJ2-1,TRBD2,NA,TRBV5-1,CASSNGGSGAGGPSGTNNEQFF,TGCGCCAGCAGCAACGGGGGGAGTGGTGCGGGAGGGCCCTCGGGGACCAACAATGAGCAGTTCTTC
TRBJ2-7,TRBD2,NA,TRBV5-4,CASRPGTSGEQYF,TGTGCCAGCAGACCTGGGACTAGCGGCGAGCAGTACTTC
TRBJ1-2,NA,NA,TRBV13,CASSLGPGDGYTF,TGTGCCAGCAGCTTAGGTCCAGGGGATGGCTACACCTTC
TRBJ2-1,TRBD2,NA,TRBV7-8,CASSNRDGSGVAYNEQFF,TGTGCCAGCAGCAACCGGGATGGTAGCGGGGTCGCCTACAATGAGCAGTTCTTC
TRBJ2-1,NA,once,TRBV20-1,CSAREVREQFF,TGCAGTGCTAGGGAAGTACGGGAGCAGTTCTTC
TRBJ1-2,TRBD1,NA,TRBV5-8,CASSLMGDSDGYTF,TGTGCCAGCAGCTTGATGGGGGACAGCGATGGCTACACCTTC
TRBJ1-1,NA,NA,TRBV7-2,CASSPAVRTEAFF,TGTGCCAGCAGTCCAGCAGTCCGGACTGAAGCTTTCTTT
TRBJ2-7,NA,NA,TRBV30,CAWSSTVYEQYF,TGTGCCTGGAGTTCGACCGTCTACGAGCAGTACTTC
TRBJ1-5,TRBD1,NA,TRBV5-6,CASSLALGTGGNQPQHF,TGTGCCAGCAGCTTGGCCTTAGGGACAGGGGGCAATCAGCCCCAGCATTTT
TRBJ1-1,NA,few,TRBV6-5,CASPGNTEAFF,TGTGCCAGCCCCGGGAACACTGAAGCTTTCTTT
TRBJ1-6,TRBD1,once,TRBV19,CASRTRDSLSNSPLHF,TGTGCCAGCCGAACCCGGGACAGCCTATCTAATTCACCCCTCCACTTT
TRBJ1-1,NA,NA,TRBV27,CASSHLAGATEAFF,TGTGCCAGCAGTCACTTAGCAGGGGCGACTGAAGCTTTCTTT
TRBJ1-1,NA,NA,TRBV7-9,CASSPSSLNTEAFF,TGTGCCAGCAGCCCGTCCAGCTTGAACACTGAAGCTTTCTTT
TRBJ1-4,NA,NA,TRBV27,CASAALGIEKLFF,TGTGCCAGCGCGGCCCTTGGTATAGAAAAACTGTTTTTT
TRBJ2-4,TRBD2,NA,TRBV20-1,CSASVRLAGGLAKNIQYF,TGCAGTGCTAGTGTCAGGCTAGCGGGGGGACTAGCCAAAAACATTCAGTACTTC
TRBJ2-7,TRBD2,NA,TRBV6-5,CASSPGGVEQYF,TGTGCCAGCAGTCCGGGAGGAGTCGAGCAGTACTTC
TRBJ1-1,NA,NA,TRBV25-1,CASSEYYGGGTEAFF,TGTGCCAGCAGTGAATATTACGGGGGGGGCACTGAAGCTTTCTTT